A selection of T cell receptor beta chains follows, all from one sample in a study of shared clonotypes between healthy human individuals. Profiled with immunoSEQ multiplex PCR; TCRdb holds only in-frame clones, not every one. This sample has 550,000 to 850,000 clones; 74% occur once, and the top ten carry approximately 1.6%. Sequences were obtained from memory CD4+ T cells sorted from blood. The receptors come from a woman between 25 and 40 years old in good health. Each CDR3 is given with its conserved first and last residue. The D gene is left open where the match is weak. Size is stated for part of the rows, as once, few or many counts, or as a class when the clone is expanded.

>TRBV7-8|-|-|TRBJ2-3
CASSLRLRTDTQYF
TGTGCCAGCAGCTTACGGCTACGCACAGATACGCAGTATTTT
>TRBV28|once|-|TRBJ2-4
CASSLRQGAIAKNIQYF
TGTGCCAGCAGTTTACGGCAGGGCGCAATAGCCAAAAACATTCAGTACTTC
>TRBV28|-|-|TRBJ1-4
CASGDGKLFF
TGTGCCAGCGGGGATGGAAAACTGTTTTTT
>TRBV6-1|-|TRBD2|TRBJ2-1
CASSERGTSILNEQFF
TGTGCCAGCAGTGAGAGGGGGACTAGCATTTTAAATGAGCAGTTCTTC
>TRBV7-2|many|-|TRBJ1-2
CASSPQRDTGYTF
TGTGCCAGCAGCCCTCAACGGGACACTGGCTACACCTTC
>TRBV19|few|TRBD2|TRBJ2-1
CASRTSGSKNEQFF
TGTGCCAGTAGGACTAGCGGGAGTAAGAATGAGCAGTTCTTC
>TRBV11-2|-|TRBD1|TRBJ1-1
CASSRAGQATEAFF
TGTGCCAGCAGCCGGGCGGGACAGGCCACTGAAGCTTTCTTT
>TRBV6-1|-|TRBD2|TRBJ2-7
CASIAGTSGGYEQYF
TGTGCCAGCATCGCCGGGACTAGCGGGGGGTACGAGCAGTACTTC
>TRBV2|-|-|TRBJ2-7
CASRTDSYEQYF
TGTGCCAGCAGGACAGACTCCTACGAGCAGTACTTC
>TRBV10-1|-|TRBD1|TRBJ2-5
CASSTGTGESETQYF
TGCGCCAGCAGTACCGGGACAGGGGAGTCGGAGACCCAGTACTTC
>TRBV5-4|-|-|TRBJ2-6
CASSSLPAGANVLTF
TGTGCCAGCAGTTCCCTTCCCGCTGGGGCCAACGTCCTGACTTTC
>TRBV7-8|few|TRBD2|TRBJ2-7
CASSLVAGVNYEQYF
TGTGCCAGCAGCTTAGTTGCGGGAGTGAACTACGAGCAGTACTTC
>TRBV2|-|-|TRBJ2-3
CASSDSARTDTQYF
TGTGCCAGCAGTGATTCGGCACGGACAGATACGCAGTATTTT
>TRBV7-9|-|-|TRBJ2-5
CASSTTRGAGETQYF
TGTGCCAGCAGCACCACCCGAGGGGCAGGCGAGACCCAGTACTTC
>TRBV6-9|-|TRBD2|TRBJ2-3
CASSYWTYIGLAGSTDTQYF
TGTGCCAGCAGTTATTGGACCTATATCGGACTAGCGGGCTCCACAGATACGCAGTATTTT
>TRBV5-1|-|TRBD1|TRBJ2-7
CASSFQGAAEQYF
TGCGCCAGCAGCTTTCAGGGGGCGGCCGAGCAGTACTTC
>TRBV10-2|-|-|TRBJ2-6
CASSEKAGANVLTF
TGCGCCAGCAGTGAGAAGGCTGGGGCCAACGTCCTGACTTTC
>TRBV5-6|once|-|TRBJ2-5
CASSLDETQYF
TGTGCCAGCAGCTTGGACGAGACCCAGTACTTC